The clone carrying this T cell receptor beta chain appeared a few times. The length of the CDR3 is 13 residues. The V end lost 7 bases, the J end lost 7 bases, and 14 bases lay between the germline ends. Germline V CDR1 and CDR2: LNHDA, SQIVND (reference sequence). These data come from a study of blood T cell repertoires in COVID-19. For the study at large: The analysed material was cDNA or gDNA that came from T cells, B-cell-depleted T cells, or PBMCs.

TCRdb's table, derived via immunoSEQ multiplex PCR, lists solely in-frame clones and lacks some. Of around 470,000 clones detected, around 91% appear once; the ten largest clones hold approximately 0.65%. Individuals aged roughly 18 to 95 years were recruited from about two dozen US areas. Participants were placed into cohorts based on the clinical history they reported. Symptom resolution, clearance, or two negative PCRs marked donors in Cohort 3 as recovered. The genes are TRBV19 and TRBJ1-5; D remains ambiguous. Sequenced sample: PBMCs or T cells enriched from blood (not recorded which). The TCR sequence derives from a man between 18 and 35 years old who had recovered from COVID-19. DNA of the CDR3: TGTGCCAGTAAGGGAGAGGGTTTCCAGCCCCAGCATTTT. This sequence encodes CASKGEGFQPQHF.